This TCR beta chain was identified during a study of cytomegalovirus exposure and HLA in healthy donors (dated by TCRdb to between 2016 and 2019). Background on the whole study: An earlier analysis of approximately 640 of the donors reported 250 to 350 Gb of sequence data and approximately 110 million unique TCR beta sequences from 150 million to 200 million T cells. About 310 gigabases of sequencing data and 70 million to 85 million unique TCR sequences were included in an early release covering roughly 600 HLA-typed donors. Of the 350 to 450 genotyped donors, less than 85% were placed in the genetic ancestry cluster associated with self-reported Caucasian donors. The aim of the study was to test whether cataloging public T cell receptors could identify signatures of past pathogen exposure. The T cell repertoires of under 750 subjects were profiled by immunosequencing and related to cytomegalovirus serostatus. Besides the first cohort of more than 650 subjects, a separate validation cohort made up of over a hundred different subjects was used. The study combined high-throughput TCR immunosequencing, statistical association of individual TCRs with disease status, and machine learning to predict cytomegalovirus infection status. In a later analysis, previously published TCR beta repertoires from 600 to 850 donors were re-analyzed and high-resolution HLA genotyping was added so that TCR occurrence patterns could be studied. In the later analysis, no new phenotypic data were used to find candidate immune exposures; instead, reliance was placed on TCR beta sequences and their occurrence across donors. In an earlier analysis of a few hundred of the donors, high-throughput TCR beta sequencing was used to judge whether each TCR beta V gene segment behaved as functional or pseudogenic. Donor age, sex, ethnicity and CMV serostatus were compiled together with the repertoire data. A later genetic analysis used genome-wide SNP genotypes for about 55% of the 666 donors, treating that subset as a discovery cohort. Every repertoire in the discovery cohort had been generated on one and the same sequencing platform. HLA typing included class I and class II loci at four-digit resolution. The number of typed donors differed by locus: roughly 629-630 for A, B, C, DRB1 and DQB1; about 520 for DQA1; around 610 for DPA1; and roughly 450 for DPB1. Because of strong linkage in the cohort, roughly five DR-DQ haplotypes were treated as single units for association and clustering. Among about 400 genotyped donors of the cohort, an average of approximately 240,000 unique TCR beta nucleotide sequences was sequenced per donor, of which roughly 17% were non-productive.

Libraries were constructed by the immunoSEQ multiplex PCR assay. For the multiplex PCR, a mixture combining 60 forward primers for TCR Vbeta segments and 13 reverse primers for TCR Jbeta segments was used. A multiplex PCR assay on genomic DNA amplified the CDR3 region of rearranged TCR beta genes. The Illumina HiSeq System was used to sequence the amplified TCR beta libraries as 87-base-pair reads. Under the source paper's analysis protocol: A later analysis counted approximately 74 million unique TCR beta chains across the 690 or so repertoires, and roughly 11 million of these chains were shared by at least two donors. To remove PCR and sequencing errors, raw reads were error-corrected and collapsed into unique sequences using a nearest-neighbor algorithm that merged closely related sequences. To assign V, D and J gene segments, CDR3 sequences were aligned to IMGT reference sequences. For a sequence to be retained, a match of at least six nucleotides to both a V gene segment and a J gene segment was required. A rearrangement was called productive if the CDR3 had no stop codons and remained in frame with V and J, and every other rearrangement was called non-productive. CDR3 was defined by IMGT convention, running from the second conserved V-encoded cysteine to the conserved J-encoded phenylalanine. The earlier analysis of about 640 of the donors excluded any sequence lacking an unambiguous match to a single V gene segment. In an earlier analysis of approximately 550 of the donors, V segments were called functional above 56.7% productive rearrangements and were called segregating when the between-donor standard deviation exceeded 5%. A statistical classification framework was developed to diagnose cytomegalovirus status using the catalog of TCR beta chain sequences. In a later analysis, TCR nucleotide sequences were compared against IMGT/GENE-DB human TR gene sequences so that V and J genes could be assigned. In a later analysis, CDR3 sequences and most-parsimonious VDJ recombination scenarios were assigned using the TCRdist pipeline. In a later analysis, each TCR beta chain was defined by its CDR3 amino acid sequence together with its V-gene family, and reads lacking a unique V-gene family were excluded. A later analysis removed roughly 590 highly shared, low-generation-probability nucleotide sequences to deal with suspected cross-contamination and a sequencing artifact. In a later analysis, a clonal expansion index was calculated for each public chain from normalized within-repertoire ranks of inferred template counts. A later analysis computed generation probabilities with a VDJ recombination model fitted to out-of-frame rearrangements, and checked the results against IGoR. A later analysis scored TCR-TCR, TCR-HLA and TCR-CMV co-occurrence with hypergeometric tests, applying a repertoire-size bias correction to TCR pairs. To estimate false discovery rates, a later analysis permuted the HLA or CMV assignments 20 times. In a later analysis, co-occurring TCRs were grouped using DBSCAN, with TCRdist sequence similarity added in when clustering inside HLA-allele-positive subsets. Repertoires with fewer than 30,000 or more than 120,000 public chains, plus five repertoires with anomalous nucleotide sharing, were excluded from co-occurrence clustering. As stored in TCRdb, this immuneACCESS dataset retains in-frame rearrangements with V and J assigned. A fraction of the clones does not appear; measured against another copy, unresolved V genes explain less than half of the discrepancy, and the remainder lacks a known reason. V, J and clone size reflect that table, while D and trimming were determined from the DNA. Present in this sample are 110,000 to 150,000 clones, roughly three quarters of which were seen just once. The ten largest clones add up to roughly 4.6% of the sample.

Study-wide conclusions, independent of this receptor: Most TCR sequences were seen in very few donors, while some public TCRs were found in many individuals. A later analysis found that HLA-associated TCR beta chains were more clonally expanded and had lower generation probabilities than equally common non-associated chains. When HLA alleles, especially DR and DQ, strongly co-occurred, TCR associations were difficult to assign to individual alleles. Only TCR beta chains were sequenced in this cohort, and the absence of alpha or paired-chain data limited detectable features. In an earlier analysis of approximately 590 of the donors, most TCR beta V segments were observed in productive rearrangements about 90% or about 30% of the time, broadly matching IMGT annotations. Roughly uniform sequencing depth across donors was assumed in presence/absence analyses, although this assumption may not hold. Compared with the approximately 670-donor mean, donors in an Asian-associated ancestry cluster had fewer N-insertions in productive TCRs, according to a later genetic analysis. According to a later analysis, TCR association rates differed among HLA loci, with DRB1 alleles showing the most associated TCRs and HLA-C alleles showing the fewest. According to the authors, the approach could potentially be generalized to other disease states and immunological phenotypes. A few of the identified cytomegalovirus-associated TCR beta chains were confirmed in vitro to be specific for cytomegalovirus antigens. Because counts were too low, around 18 rarely observed V segments, including chromosome 9 orphons, were left out of the earlier analysis of 587 of the donors. Because HLA typing was missing for some donors at each locus, association tests included only the typed subset. The sequencing pipeline was judged likely to have produced a cluster of highly shared sequence variants as a technical artifact. According to a later analysis, most CMV-associated TCR beta chains appeared to be HLA-restricted, and the HLA associations seemed to be driven largely by CMV exposure. Linkage disequilibrium might explain the correlated functional status among segregating V segments, but an unknown experimental factor could not be ruled out. A later analysis reported that several top co-occurrence clusters appeared linked to parvovirus B19, influenza, CMV and Epstein-Barr virus. V-gene and J-gene trimming of TCR beta chains was associated with a missense DCLRE1C variant in a later genetic analysis, and the association was replicated in an independent cohort. At a false discovery rate of 0.05, a later analysis linked under 20,000 TCR beta sequences to specific HLA alleles. CMV serostatus was the only immune exposure information available for the cohort. The study listed over 150 TCR beta chains as associated with cytomegalovirus. The classifier was reported to diagnose cytomegalovirus status with high specificity and sensitivity in both the original cohort and the validation cohort. A further reported finding was that TCR beta sequences accurately predicted the HLA-A and HLA-B alleles for most subjects in the first cohort.

The cohort was made up of 500 to 850 healthy bone marrow donors. At the time of sampling, every cohort member was nominally healthy, though immune exposures that went unrecorded were likely present. The donor was CMV seronegative and belonged to the group of 352 seronegative cohort members. A peripheral blood sample was collected from each donor, and TCR beta sequencing was performed on peripheral blood mononuclear cells. Genomic DNA extraction from the blood cell samples was performed with the Qiagen DNeasy Blood Extraction Kit. A note on this clone: No antigen is known for it. The record has no base qualities; no much larger clone is one base away.

The sample comprised PBMCs. The clonotype originates from a woman aged 45-65 years in good health and CMV-seronegative.

The CDR3 region reads CASSIQTGRITEAFF. The bases read TGTGCCAGCAGCATTCAGACAGGGAGGATCACTGAAGCTTTCTTT. This chain is built from TRBV7-9 and TRBJ1-1, and TRBD1 aligns with 7 junction nucleotides. Including cysteine and phenylalanine, the CDR3 has 15 amino acids. Just CDR3 DNA is preserved here, 45 bases in frame from base 1. CDR1 SEHNR and CDR2 FQNEAQ were looked up in the germline V gene (reference sequence). V is pruned by 5 bases and J by 4 bases, leaving 10 bases of the junction without a gene match.